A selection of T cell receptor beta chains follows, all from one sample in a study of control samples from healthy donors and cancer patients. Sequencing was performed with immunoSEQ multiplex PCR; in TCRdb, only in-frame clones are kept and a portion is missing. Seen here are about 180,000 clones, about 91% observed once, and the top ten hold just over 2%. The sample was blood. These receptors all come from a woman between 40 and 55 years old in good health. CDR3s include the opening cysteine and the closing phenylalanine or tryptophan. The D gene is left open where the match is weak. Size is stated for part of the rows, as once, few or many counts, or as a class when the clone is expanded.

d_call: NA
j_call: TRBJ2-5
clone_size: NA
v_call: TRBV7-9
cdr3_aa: CASSLSETQYF

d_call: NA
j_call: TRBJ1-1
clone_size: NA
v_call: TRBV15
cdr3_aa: CATSRDTRVDAFF

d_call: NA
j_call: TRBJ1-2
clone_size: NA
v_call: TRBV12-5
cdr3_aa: CASGFHGSHGANYGYTF

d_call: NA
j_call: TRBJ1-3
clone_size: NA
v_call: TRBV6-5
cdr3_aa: CASQVSSGNTIYF

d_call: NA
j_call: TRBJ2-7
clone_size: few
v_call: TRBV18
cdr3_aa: CASSPWFGAYEQYF

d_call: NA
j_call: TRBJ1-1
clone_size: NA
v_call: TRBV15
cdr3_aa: CATSIRHSTNTEAFF

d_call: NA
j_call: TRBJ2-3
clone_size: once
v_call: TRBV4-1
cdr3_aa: CASSQESAGALTDTQYF

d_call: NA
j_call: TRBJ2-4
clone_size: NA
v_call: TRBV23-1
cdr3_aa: CASSHHPVIQYF

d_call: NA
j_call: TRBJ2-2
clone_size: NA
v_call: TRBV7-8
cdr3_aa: CASIIGGDTGELFF

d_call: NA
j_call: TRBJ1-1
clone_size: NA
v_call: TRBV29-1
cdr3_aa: CSVQGPTEAFF

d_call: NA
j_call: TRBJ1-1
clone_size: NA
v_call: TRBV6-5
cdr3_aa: CASSSSGVEEAFF